A selection of T cell receptor beta chains follows, all from one sample in a study of shared clonotypes between healthy human individuals. Sequencing used immunoSEQ multiplex PCR; TCRdb keeps in-frame clones, though not all of them. The table lists roughly 2 million clones, approximately 95% of them singletons, with 0.1% to 0.15% in the top ten. Input material: naive CD4+ T cells sorted from blood. The receptors shown here come from a man aged 18 to 29 in good health. Both conserved end residues are part of each CDR3. The D gene is left open where the match is weak. A clone size is listed for some rows: how often the clone was seen (once, few, many), or a class if it is expanded.

size: .; D: .; J: TRBJ1-6; V: TRBV28; CDR3: CASSDPSHNSPLHF; DNA: TGTGCCAGCAGCGATCCCTCACATAATTCACCCCTCCACTTT
size: .; D: .; J: TRBJ2-5; V: TRBV7-7; CDR3: CASSRILAGETQYF; DNA: TGTGCTAGCAGCCGAATACTAGCAGGGGAGACCCAGTACTTC
size: .; D: .; J: TRBJ1-6; V: TRBV2; CDR3: CASKRDNSPLHF; DNA: TGTGCCAGCAAACGGGATAATTCACCCCTCCACTTT
size: .; D: .; J: TRBJ1-5; V: TRBV5-1; CDR3: CASSLDGASSNQPQHF; DNA: TGCGCCAGCAGCTTGGATGGGGCGTCCAGCAATCAGCCCCAGCATTTT
size: .; D: .; J: TRBJ1-4; V: TRBV30; CDR3: CAGYGEKLFF; DNA: TGTGCCGGATATGGTGAAAAACTGTTTTTT
size: .; D: .; J: TRBJ1-2; V: TRBV4-1; CDR3: CASSQDGWENYGYTF; DNA: TGCGCCAGCAGCCAAGACGGGTGGGAAAACTATGGCTACACCTTC
size: .; D: .; J: TRBJ2-7; V: TRBV7-1; CDR3: CASSHMGGGQYF; DNA: TGTGCCAGCAGCCACATGGGTGGCGGGCAGTACTTC
size: .; D: TRBD1; J: TRBJ1-2; V: TRBV7-2; CDR3: CASSLGGQGYGYTF; DNA: TGTGCCAGCAGCTTAGGGGGACAGGGTTATGGCTACACCTTC
size: .; D: .; J: TRBJ1-2; V: TRBV28; CDR3: CASSNILYGYTF; DNA: TGTGCCAGCAGTAATATCCTCTATGGCTACACCTTC
size: .; D: .; J: TRBJ1-6; V: TRBV5-1; CDR3: CASRADMAAASPLHF; DNA: TGCGCCAGCAGAGCCGACATGGCCGCTGCGTCACCCCTCCACTTT
size: .; D: .; J: TRBJ2-7; V: TRBV11-2; CDR3: CASSTTLSSGTRTYEQYF; DNA: TGTGCCAGCAGCACAACATTAAGCTCCGGGACGAGGACCTACGAGCAGTACTTC
size: few; D: .; J: TRBJ2-2; V: TRBV7-8; CDR3: CASSFLSQSTGELFF; DNA: TGTGCCAGCAGCTTTTTGAGCCAATCCACCGGGGAGCTGTTTTTT
size: .; D: TRBD1; J: TRBJ1-1; V: TRBV28; CDR3: CASSVRTGVTEAFF; DNA: TGTGCCAGCAGTGTACGGACAGGGGTTACTGAAGCTTTCTTT
size: .; D: TRBD2; J: TRBJ2-7; V: TRBV14; CDR3: CASSQPRLAGGPQLYF; DNA: TGTGCCAGCAGCCAACCCAGACTAGCGGGAGGCCCTCAGCTGTACTTC
size: .; D: TRBD1; J: TRBJ1-5; V: TRBV27; CDR3: CASSVIRDRDQPQHF; DNA: TGTGCCAGCAGTGTTATCCGGGACAGGGATCAGCCCCAGCATTTT
size: .; D: TRBD2; J: TRBJ2-1; V: TRBV4-3; CDR3: CASSQDAGALNEQFF; DNA: TGCGCCAGCAGCCAAGATGCGGGAGCTCTCAATGAGCAGTTCTTC
size: .; D: TRBD1; J: TRBJ1-2; V: TRBV28; CDR3: CASSSDRDYGYTF; DNA: TGTGCCAGCAGTTCTGACAGGGACTATGGCTACACCTTC
size: .; D: .; J: TRBJ2-3; V: TRBV19; CDR3: CASSIQGSTDTQYF; DNA: TGTGCCAGTAGTATACAGGGGAGCACAGATACGCAGTATTTT
size: .; D: TRBD1; J: TRBJ2-7; V: TRBV6-1; CDR3: CASSDPRQGSYEQYF; DNA: TGTGCCAGCAGTGATCCTCGACAGGGCTCCTACGAGCAGTACTTC
size: .; D: .; J: TRBJ2-2; V: TRBV7-2; CDR3: CASSLESLGTGELFF; DNA: TGTGCCAGCAGCCTAGAGAGTTTAGGCACCGGGGAGCTGTTTTTT
size: .; D: TRBD1; J: TRBJ1-1; V: TRBV7-8; CDR3: CASTPGAGQVNTEAFF; DNA: TGTGCCAGCACCCCCGGAGCCGGACAGGTCAACACTGAAGCTTTCTTT
size: .; D: .; J: TRBJ2-2; V: TRBV9; CDR3: CASSVRHGGELFF; DNA: TGTGCCAGCAGCGTCAGACATGGCGGGGAGCTGTTTTTT
size: .; D: .; J: TRBJ1-4; V: TRBV30; CDR3: CAWSGAQGGEKLFF; DNA: TGTGCCTGGAGTGGGGCCCAGGGCGGTGAAAAACTGTTTTTT
size: .; D: TRBD2; J: TRBJ2-1; V: TRBV15; CDR3: CATSRGRGGTYNEQFF; DNA: TGTGCCACCAGCAGAGGTCGGGGGGGAACTTACAATGAGCAGTTCTTC
size: .; D: .; J: TRBJ2-7; V: TRBV6-6; CDR3: CASTSGQSGQYF; DNA: TGTGCCAGCACCTCTGGACAGTCTGGGCAGTACTTC
size: .; D: TRBD1; J: TRBJ1-1; V: TRBV18; CDR3: CASSEGQGAEGTEAFF; DNA: TGTGCCAGCTCCGAGGGACAGGGGGCCGAGGGCACTGAAGCTTTCTTT
size: .; D: TRBD2; J: TRBJ2-3; V: TRBV6-5; CDR3: CASSPTGLAGTQYF; DNA: TGTGCCAGCAGTCCGACCGGACTAGCGGGTACGCAGTATTTT
size: .; D: TRBD1; J: TRBJ1-1; V: TRBV2; CDR3: CASSRTGDGGTEAFF; DNA: TGTGCCAGCAGTCGGACAGGGGATGGTGGAACTGAAGCTTTCTTT
size: .; D: TRBD1; J: TRBJ1-2; V: TRBV19; CDR3: CASSRTQGSFEGYTF; DNA: TGTGCCAGTAGTAGGACACAGGGGTCCTTTGAGGGCTACACCTTC
size: once; D: TRBD1; J: TRBJ2-2; V: TRBV10-3; CDR3: CAISWTGESGELFF; DNA: TGTGCCATCAGCTGGACAGGGGAGTCCGGGGAGCTGTTTTTT
size: .; D: .; J: TRBJ2-7; V: TRBV6-1; CDR3: CASADSYEQYF; DNA: TGTGCCTCTGCCGACTCCTACGAGCAGTACTTC
size: .; D: .; J: TRBJ2-2; V: TRBV9; CDR3: CASSRNPQDRTGELFF; DNA: TGTGCCAGCAGCCGGAATCCACAGGACCGCACCGGGGAGCTGTTTTTT
size: .; D: TRBD2; J: TRBJ2-7; V: TRBV7-2; CDR3: CASSLLGLALYEQYF; DNA: TGTGCCAGCAGCTTATTGGGACTAGCTTTATACGAGCAGTACTTC
size: .; D: .; J: TRBJ1-5; V: TRBV7-2; CDR3: CASSTDSPSNQPQHF; DNA: TGTGCCAGCAGCACGGACAGCCCCAGCAATCAGCCCCAGCATTTT
size: once; D: .; J: TRBJ2-4; V: TRBV7-9; CDR3: CASSLQGRDIQYF; DNA: TGTGCCAGCAGCTTACAAGGTCGCGACATTCAGTACTTC
size: .; D: .; J: TRBJ2-7; V: TRBV6-1; CDR3: CASSAAPPREQYF; DNA: TGTGCCAGCAGTGCGGCCCCACCCCGCGAGCAGTACTTC
size: .; D: TRBD2; J: TRBJ2-2; V: TRBV4-3; CDR3: CASSQATVVGLAGGGGTGELFF; DNA: TGCGCCAGCAGCCAAGCAACAGTTGTTGGACTAGCGGGAGGGGGTGGCACCGGGGAGCTGTTTTTT
size: .; D: TRBD1; J: TRBJ1-4; V: TRBV2; CDR3: CASSYGTGFGEKLFF; DNA: TGTGCCAGCAGTTACGGGACAGGGTTTGGTGAAAAACTGTTTTTT
size: .; D: .; J: TRBJ1-1; V: TRBV11-2; CDR3: CASSQGFTAWSTEAFF; DNA: TGTGCCAGCAGCCAGGGGTTCACGGCTTGGTCCACTGAAGCTTTCTTT
size: .; D: .; J: TRBJ2-5; V: TRBV11-3; CDR3: CASSLGPSTGQETQYF; DNA: TGTGCCAGCAGCTTAGGCCCTTCGACGGGCCAAGAGACCCAGTACTTC
size: .; D: TRBD2; J: TRBJ2-7; V: TRBV6-4; CDR3: CASSDPCRGGVLAGLCEQYF; DNA: TGTGCCAGCAGTGACCCTTGTAGAGGGGGCGTTCTAGCGGGGCTCTGCGAGCAGTACTTC
size: .; D: TRBD2; J: TRBJ2-2; V: TRBV10-1; CDR3: CASSESRLAGAGGELFF; DNA: TGCGCCAGCAGTGAGTCCCGACTAGCGGGAGCCGGCGGGGAGCTGTTTTTT
size: .; D: TRBD1; J: TRBJ1-4; V: TRBV7-2; CDR3: CASSQTGNEKLFF; DNA: TGTGCCAGCAGCCAGACAGGGAATGAAAAACTGTTTTTT
size: .; D: .; J: TRBJ1-1; V: TRBV6-5; CDR3: CASTQAGGEAFF; DNA: TGTGCCAGCACTCAGGCGGGGGGCGAAGCTTTCTTT
size: .; D: .; J: TRBJ1-6; V: TRBV2; CDR3: CASSKTDSSYNSPLHF; DNA: TGTGCCAGCAGTAAGACGGACAGCTCCTATAATTCACCCCTCCACTTT
size: .; D: .; J: TRBJ1-2; V: TRBV6-1; CDR3: CASSTQVDGYGYTF; DNA: TGTGCCAGCAGTACACAGGTGGATGGGTATGGCTACACCTTC
size: .; D: TRBD2; J: TRBJ2-3; V: TRBV5-6; CDR3: CASSLRRGVYTQYF; DNA: TGTGCCAGCAGCTTGAGGCGGGGGGTGTATACGCAGTATTTT
size: once; D: TRBD2; J: TRBJ2-3; V: TRBV2; CDR3: CARGAGADTQYF; DNA: TGTGCCAGGGGTGCGGGGGCAGATACGCAGTATTTT
size: .; D: TRBD2; J: TRBJ2-5; V: TRBV4-1; CDR3: CASSQELSSGRVNQETQYF; DNA: TGCGCCAGCAGCCAAGAGTTGTCTAGCGGGAGGGTAAACCAAGAGACCCAGTACTTC
size: .; D: .; J: TRBJ2-4; V: TRBV29-1; CDR3: CSVVYAAKNIQYF; DNA: TGCAGCGTTGTCTACGCAGCCAAAAACATTCAGTACTTC
size: .; D: TRBD1; J: TRBJ1-4; V: TRBV5-1; CDR3: CASSSGQKNEKLFF; DNA: TGCGCCAGCTCCTCGGGACAGAAGAATGAAAAACTGTTTTTT
size: .; D: .; J: TRBJ1-2; V: TRBV28; CDR3: CASTQAGYGYTF; DNA: TGTGCCAGCACCCAAGCCGGATATGGCTACACCTTC
size: .; D: .; J: TRBJ2-2; V: TRBV11-3; CDR3: CASSLGISSDTGELFF; DNA: TGTGCCAGCAGCCTAGGGATTTCTTCGGACACCGGGGAGCTGTTTTTT
size: once; D: .; J: TRBJ2-7; V: TRBV5-1; CDR3: CASSLAGTTSYEQYF; DNA: TGCGCCAGCAGCTTAGCCGGGACAACCTCCTACGAGCAGTACTTC
size: .; D: .; J: TRBJ1-2; V: TRBV25-1; CDR3: CASSDPGVGYTF; DNA: TGTGCCAGCAGTGATCCAGGGGTTGGCTACACCTTC
size: .; D: TRBD1; J: TRBJ2-7; V: TRBV18; CDR3: CASSPQGAKPYEQYF; DNA: TGTGCCAGCTCACCCCAGGGGGCTAAACCCTACGAGCAGTACTTC
size: .; D: .; J: TRBJ1-6; V: TRBV30; CDR3: CAWSDPSPLHF; DNA: TGTGCCTGGAGTGACCCATCACCCCTCCACTTT